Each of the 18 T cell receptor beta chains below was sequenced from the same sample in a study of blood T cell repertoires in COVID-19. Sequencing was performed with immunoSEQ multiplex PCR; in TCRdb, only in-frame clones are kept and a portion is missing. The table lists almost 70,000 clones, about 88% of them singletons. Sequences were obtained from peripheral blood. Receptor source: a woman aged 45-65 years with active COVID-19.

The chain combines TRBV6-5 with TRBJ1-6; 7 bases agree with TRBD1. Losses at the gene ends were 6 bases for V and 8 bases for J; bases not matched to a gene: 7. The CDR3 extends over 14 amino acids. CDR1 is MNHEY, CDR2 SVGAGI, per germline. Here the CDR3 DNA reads TGTGCCAGCAGGGCTGACAGGGACGATTCACCCCTCCACTTT. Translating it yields CASRADRDDSPLHF.

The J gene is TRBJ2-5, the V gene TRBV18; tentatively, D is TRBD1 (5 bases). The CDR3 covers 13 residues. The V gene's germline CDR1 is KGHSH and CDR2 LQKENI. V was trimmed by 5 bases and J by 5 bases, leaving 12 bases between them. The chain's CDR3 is CASSSGLRETQYF. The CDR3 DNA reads TGTGCCAGCTCATCAGGGTTGAGGGAGACCCAGTACTTC.

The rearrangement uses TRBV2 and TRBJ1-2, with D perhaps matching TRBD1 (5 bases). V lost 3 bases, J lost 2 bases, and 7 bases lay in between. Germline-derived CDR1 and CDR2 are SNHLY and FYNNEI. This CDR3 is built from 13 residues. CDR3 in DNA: TGTGCCAGCAGTGACGCAGGGAACTATGGCTACACCTTC. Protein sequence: CASSDAGNYGYTF.

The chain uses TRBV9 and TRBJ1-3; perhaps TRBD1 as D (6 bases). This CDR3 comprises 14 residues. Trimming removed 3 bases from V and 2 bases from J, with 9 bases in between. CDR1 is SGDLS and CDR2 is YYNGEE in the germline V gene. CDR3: CASSAHRAGNTIYF. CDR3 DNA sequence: TGTGCCAGCAGCGCGCACAGGGCTGGAAACACCATATATTTT. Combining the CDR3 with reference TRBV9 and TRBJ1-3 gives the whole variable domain DSGVTQTPKHLITATGQRVTLRCSPRSGDLSVYWYQQSLDQGLQFLIQYYNGEERAKGNILERFSAQQFPDLHSELNLSSLELGDSALYFCASSAHRAGNTIYFGEGSWLTVV.

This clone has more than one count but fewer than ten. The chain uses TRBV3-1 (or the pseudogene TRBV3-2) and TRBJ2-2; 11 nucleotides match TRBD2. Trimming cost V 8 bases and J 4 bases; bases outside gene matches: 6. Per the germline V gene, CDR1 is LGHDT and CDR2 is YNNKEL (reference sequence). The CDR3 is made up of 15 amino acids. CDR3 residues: CASAPGTSGTGELFF. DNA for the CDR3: TGTGCCAGCGCTCCCGGGACTAGCGGCACCGGGGAGCTGTTTTTT.

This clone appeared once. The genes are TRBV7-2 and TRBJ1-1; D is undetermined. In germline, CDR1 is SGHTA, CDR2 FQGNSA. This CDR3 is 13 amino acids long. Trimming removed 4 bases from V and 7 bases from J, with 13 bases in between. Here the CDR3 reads CASSSISGNEAFF. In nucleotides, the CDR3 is TGTGCCAGCAGCTCCATAAGCGGCAATGAAGCTTTCTTT.

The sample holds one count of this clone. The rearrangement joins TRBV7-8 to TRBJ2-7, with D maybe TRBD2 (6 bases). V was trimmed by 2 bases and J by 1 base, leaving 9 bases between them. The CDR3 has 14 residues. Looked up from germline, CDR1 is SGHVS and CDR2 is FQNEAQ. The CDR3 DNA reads TGTGCCAGCAGCTTAAACCGGGAGTCCTACGAGCAGTACTTC. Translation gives CASSLNRESYEQYF.

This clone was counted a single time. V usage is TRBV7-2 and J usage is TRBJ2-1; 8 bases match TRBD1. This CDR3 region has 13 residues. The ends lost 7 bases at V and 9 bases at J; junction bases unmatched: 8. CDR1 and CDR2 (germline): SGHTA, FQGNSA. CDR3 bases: TGTGCCAGCAACAGAGGACAGGGCAGTGAGCAGTTCTTC. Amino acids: CASNRGQGSEQFF.

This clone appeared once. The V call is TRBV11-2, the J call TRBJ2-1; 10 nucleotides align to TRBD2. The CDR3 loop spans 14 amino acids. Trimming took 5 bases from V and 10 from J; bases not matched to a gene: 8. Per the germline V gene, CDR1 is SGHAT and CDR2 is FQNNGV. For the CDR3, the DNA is TGTGCCAGCAGCCAAGGACTAGCGGCCCCAGAGCAGTTCTTC. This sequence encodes CASSQGLAAPEQFF.

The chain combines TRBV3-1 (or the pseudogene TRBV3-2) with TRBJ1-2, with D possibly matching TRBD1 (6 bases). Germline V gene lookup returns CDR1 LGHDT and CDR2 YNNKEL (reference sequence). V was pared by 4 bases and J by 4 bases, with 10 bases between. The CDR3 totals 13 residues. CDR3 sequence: CASSREGGYGYTF. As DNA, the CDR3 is TGTGCCAGCAGCCGAGAGGGGGGCTATGGCTACACCTTC.

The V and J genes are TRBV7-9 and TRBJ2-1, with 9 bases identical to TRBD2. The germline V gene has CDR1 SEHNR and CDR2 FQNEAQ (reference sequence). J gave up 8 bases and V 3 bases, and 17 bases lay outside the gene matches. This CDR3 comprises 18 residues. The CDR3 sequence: CASSLSQSSGIRLDEQFF. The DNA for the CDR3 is TGTGCCAGCAGCTTGAGTCAGTCTAGCGGGATTAGGTTGGATGAGCAGTTCTTC.

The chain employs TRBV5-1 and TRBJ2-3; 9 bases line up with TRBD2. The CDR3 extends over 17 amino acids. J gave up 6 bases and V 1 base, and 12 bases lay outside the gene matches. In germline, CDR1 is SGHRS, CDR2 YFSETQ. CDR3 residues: CASSLPNSGSVFDTQYF. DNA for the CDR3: TGCGCCAGCAGCTTGCCGAATAGCGGGAGTGTGTTTGATACGCAGTATTTT.

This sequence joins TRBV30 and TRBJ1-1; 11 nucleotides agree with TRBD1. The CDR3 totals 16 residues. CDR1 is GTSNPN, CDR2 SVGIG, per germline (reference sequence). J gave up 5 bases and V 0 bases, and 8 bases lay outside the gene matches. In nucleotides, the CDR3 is TGTGCCTGGAGTGTTGGGGACAGGGGGTATTATACTGAAGCTTTCTTT. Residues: CAWSVGDRGYYTEAFF.

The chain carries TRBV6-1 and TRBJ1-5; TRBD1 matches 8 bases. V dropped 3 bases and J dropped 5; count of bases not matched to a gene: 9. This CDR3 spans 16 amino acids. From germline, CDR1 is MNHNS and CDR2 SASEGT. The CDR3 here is CASSDPRDRPYQPQHF. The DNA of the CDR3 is TGTGCCAGCAGTGACCCGCGGGACAGGCCTTATCAGCCCCAGCATTTT.

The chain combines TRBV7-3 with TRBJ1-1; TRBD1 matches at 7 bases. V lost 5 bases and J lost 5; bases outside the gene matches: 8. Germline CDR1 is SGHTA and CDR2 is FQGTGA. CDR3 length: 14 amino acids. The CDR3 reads CASSLRGGGTEAFF. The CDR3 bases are TGTGCCAGCAGCCTACGAGGGGGCGGAACTGAAGCTTTCTTT.

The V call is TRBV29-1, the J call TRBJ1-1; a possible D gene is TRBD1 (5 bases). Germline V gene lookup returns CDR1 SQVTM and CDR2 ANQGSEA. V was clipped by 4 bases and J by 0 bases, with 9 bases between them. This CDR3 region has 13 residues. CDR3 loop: CSVAGRMNTEAFF. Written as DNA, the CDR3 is TGCAGCGTTGCAGGGCGCATGAACACTGAAGCTTTCTTT.

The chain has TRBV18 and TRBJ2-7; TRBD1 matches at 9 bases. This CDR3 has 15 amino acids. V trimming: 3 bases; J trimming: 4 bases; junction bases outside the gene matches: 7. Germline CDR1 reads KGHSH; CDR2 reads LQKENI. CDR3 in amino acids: CASSPRTGGEYEQYF. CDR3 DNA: TGTGCCAGCTCACCGCGAACAGGGGGCGAATACGAGCAGTACTTC.

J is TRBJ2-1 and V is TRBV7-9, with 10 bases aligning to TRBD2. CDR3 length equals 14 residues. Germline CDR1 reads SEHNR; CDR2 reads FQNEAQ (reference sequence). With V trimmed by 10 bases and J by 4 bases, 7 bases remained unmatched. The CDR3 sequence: CATSPSGGYNEQFF. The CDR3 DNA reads TGTGCCACCTCACCTAGCGGGGGTTACAATGAGCAGTTCTTC.